This T cell receptor (beta chain) was captured in a study of blood T cell repertoires in COVID-19. Study background: Collection of acute and convalescent COVID-19 samples took place in the United States, Italy and Spain. Nucleic acid was either cDNA or gDNA, and it came from T cells, B-cell-depleted T cells, or PBMCs.

Per the study methods: Using reference gene primer amplification, nucleated cell counts were estimated. Libraries were prepared by immunoSEQ multiplex PCR; TCRdb keeps only in-frame clonotypes and omits some of them. V and J calls and clone size are copied from that table; D and trimming were computed from the DNA. Seen here are 180,000 or so clones, around 90% observed once, and the top ten hold around 7%. V was trimmed by 1 base and J by 1 base, leaving 7 bases between them. Germline V CDR1 and CDR2: SGHAT, FQNNGV. CDR3 length: 14 amino acids. The rearrangement uses TRBV11-2 and TRBJ1-1; no clear D gene. Sequenced sample: peripheral blood. The origin of this receptor is a man aged 35 to 55 with acute or convalescent COVID-19. CDR3 loop: CASSLAVRNTEAFF. The CDR3, as DNA: TGTGCCAGCAGCTTAGCGGTACGGAACACTGAAGCTTTCTTT.